A selection of T cell receptor beta chains follows, all from one sample in a study of T cells expressing NK-cell markers. From its re-call of the 5' RACE reads, TCRdb lists each CDR3 protein once, without DNA. The table lists 200,000 to 300,000 distinct CDR3 sequences. Specimen: blood T cells: a sorted CD56 or NKG2C T cell subset, CD4+ or CD8+ T cells, or bulk PBMC T cells (not recorded which). These receptors were collected from a woman between 18 and 75 years old in good health. Each CDR3 is given with its conserved first and last residue. Fields, in order: CDR3 protein, CDR3 length, V gene, J gene.

CASRIIGTVDEQFF	14	TRBV12-3/TRBV12-4	TRBJ2-1
CASSLEFRPEQHTDTQYF	18	TRBV5-1	TRBJ2-3
CASSGRQGRHSPLHF	15	TRBV5-1	TRBJ1-6
CASSQGELSGLYNEQFF	17	TRBV4-3	TRBJ2-1
CASSLGEGTYGYTF	14	TRBV7-9	TRBJ1-2
CSVAGQGTGELFF	13	TRBV20-1	TRBJ2-2
CSARESTAEKLFF	13	TRBV20-1	TRBJ1-4
CSVEVVSYTEAFF	13	TRBV29-1	TRBJ1-1
CASRADLITEAFF	13	TRBV6-2/TRBV6-3	TRBJ1-1
CASSLAESSYNSPLHF	16	TRBV5-1	TRBJ1-6
CASSSGTDSYEQYF	14	TRBV12-3/TRBV12-4	TRBJ2-7
CATSDAGTPRGAQHF	15	TRBV24-1	TRBJ1-5
CATSRKQVYNEQFF	14	TRBV15	TRBJ2-1
CASRIRMETQYF	12	TRBV6-1	TRBJ2-5
CASSSGTGRTYGYTF	15	TRBV7-9	TRBJ1-2
CANQGGRDTDTQYF	14	TRBV10-3	TRBJ2-3
CASSPTGSENSPLHF	15	TRBV6-1	TRBJ1-6
CASSQEEADTQYF	13	TRBV14	TRBJ2-3
CASNLGMNTEAFF	13	TRBV27	TRBJ1-1
CASSLAPGANEQFF	14	TRBV7-2	TRBJ2-1
CASSQRQLEAFF	12	TRBV3-1	TRBJ1-1
CASQTRTGNTEAFF	14	TRBV6-1	TRBJ1-1
CASSYKGFSNQPQHF	15	TRBV6-2/TRBV6-3	TRBJ1-5
CASSLTDSYGYTF	13	TRBV11-2	TRBJ1-2
CASSYPGQRGYTF	13	TRBV6-5	TRBJ1-2
CASSNGHYNEQFF	13	TRBV7-8	TRBJ2-1
CASSQHQDRGGYGYTF	16	TRBV4-2	TRBJ1-2
CASSLAPSFRNEKLFF	16	TRBV7-9	TRBJ1-4
CASSLGYDGELFF	13	TRBV7-3	TRBJ2-2
CSARDIVERIRYNEQFF	17	TRBV20-1	TRBJ2-1
CASSVVSGDPPDTQYF	16	TRBV9	TRBJ2-3
CASSYRADYEQYF	13	TRBV6-5	TRBJ2-7
CASSLRAGHYGYTF	14	TRBV27	TRBJ1-2
CSILRDRGGEQYF	13	TRBV20-1	TRBJ2-7
CASSPQTGDTYNEQFF	16	TRBV5-4	TRBJ2-1
CASSPDDRGNSPLHF	15	TRBV18	TRBJ1-6
CASSPGGLADTQYF	14	TRBV5-6	TRBJ2-3
CASSFPGARDTQYF	14	TRBV12-3/TRBV12-4	TRBJ2-3